The 28 T cell receptor beta chains below all came from one sample that was sequenced in a study of cytomegalovirus exposure and HLA in healthy donors (dated by TCRdb to about 2017). The library came from the immunoSEQ multiplex PCR assay. For the multiplex PCR, a mixture combining 60 forward primers for TCR Vbeta segments and 13 reverse primers for TCR Jbeta segments was used. What TCRdb holds here is the immuneACCESS table cut down to in-frame rearrangements. Part of the clones is not present; checked against another copy, under half of the missing clones reflect an unresolved V gene, and the others are unexplained. The sample table contains about 160,000 clones; only one count was recorded for 70% to 80% of them. Of the sample, about 1% falls within the top ten clones. The sequencing input was PBMCs. The receptors shown here come from a woman between 40 and 50 years old in good health and CMV-seronegative.

The genes are TRBV7-9 and TRBJ2-2, with D tentatively TRBD1 (8 bases). Trimming took 5 bases from V and 4 from J, leaving 17 bases between them. The germline CDR1 and CDR2 sequences are SEHNR and FQNEAQ (reference sequence). This CDR3 has 16 amino acids. The CDR3 loop reads CASSRGGQAPTGELFF. The CDR3 region has the DNA TGTGCCAGCAGCCGCGGGGGACAGGCCCCCACCGGGGAGCTGTTTTTT.

The chain recombines TRBV7-9 with TRBJ1-1; unclear D gene. V was pared by 1 base and J by 11 bases, with 8 bases between. Germline CDR1 and CDR2: SEHNR and FQNEAQ (reference sequence). The length of the CDR3 is 11 residues. CDR3 bases: TGTGCCAGCAGCTTAGATCGTCAGGCTTTCTTT. Protein: CASSLDRQAFF.

This chain joins TRBV7-9 and TRBJ2-1, with a possible D match to TRBD2 (6 bases). The CDR3 runs 19 residues. The V and J ends lost 2 bases and 0 bases respectively, with 20 bases between them. Germline CDR1 and CDR2: SEHNR and FQNEAQ (reference sequence). The CDR3 protein is CASSLTISPLDYSYNEQFF. Here the CDR3 DNA reads TGTGCCAGCAGCTTAACAATTTCCCCCCTGGACTACTCCTACAATGAGCAGTTCTTC.

This clone was seen only a few times. The rearrangement links TRBV6-1 to TRBJ1-1; tentatively, D is TRBD1 (6 bases). The ends were cut back, 3 bases at V and 1 base at J, with 9 bases in the middle. Germline lookup yields CDR1 MNHNS and CDR2 SASEGT. The CDR3 extends over 14 amino acids. CDR3 in amino acids: CASSDTGSNTEAFF. CDR3 nucleotide sequence: TGTGCCAGCAGTGATACAGGGTCGAACACTGAAGCTTTCTTT.

The V and J genes are TRBV6-5 and TRBJ2-7, with D uncertain. The CDR3 has 16 amino acids. The V end lost 2 bases, the J end lost 0 bases, and 14 bases lay between the germline ends. Germline V CDR1 and CDR2: MNHEY, SVGAGI. For the CDR3, the DNA is TGTGCCAGCAGTTACGGGCCCCCGAAGAGCTCCTACGAGCAGTACTTC. This translates into CASSYGPPKSSYEQYF.

This clone was picked up one time. The chain carries TRBV5-1 and TRBJ2-3; 8 bases match TRBD2. This CDR3 region has 13 residues. Germline values: CDR1 SGHRS, CDR2 YFSETQ. With V trimmed by 4 bases and J by 4 bases, 2 bases remained unmatched. The CDR3 DNA reads TGCGCCAGCAGCGGGACTAGGGCAGATACGCAGTATTTT. It translates to CASSGTRADTQYF.

This clone has just one count. The J gene is TRBJ1-2, the V gene TRBV28; D is possibly TRBD1 (5 bases). The CDR3 extends over 14 amino acids. Deletions cut 8 bases from V and 4 bases from J, with 17 bases between. Germline V gene sequence: CDR1 MDHEN, CDR2 SYDVKM. The CDR3 sequence is CASQTGEMTYGYTF. For the CDR3, the DNA is TGTGCCAGCCAAACAGGCGAGATGACCTATGGCTACACCTTC.

This chain uses TRBV28 with TRBJ2-5; D is unclear. The ends were cut back, 6 bases at V and 5 bases at J, with 19 bases in the middle. This CDR3 spans 15 amino acids. Germline V gene lookup returns CDR1 MDHEN and CDR2 SYDVKM. The CDR3 spells CASSLPDRHGETQYF. The CDR3 DNA reads TGTGCCAGCAGCCTACCTGATAGACATGGGGAGACCCAGTACTTC.

The count of this clone is one. The chain's CDR3 is CASSERGLGISGELFF. For the CDR3, the DNA is TGTGCCAGCAGTGAAAGGGGACTAGGAATATCCGGGGAGCTGTTTTTT. This chain joins TRBV6-4 and TRBJ2-2; 8 nucleotides line up with TRBD2. The V segment lost 3 bases and the J segment 6 bases; nucleotides outside the gene matches: 9. This CDR3 is built from 16 residues. The V gene's germline CDR1 is MRHNA and CDR2 SNTAGT.

This clone was recorded a few times. The chain combines TRBV9 with TRBJ2-5, with TRBD2 matching 8 bases. CDR1 SGDLS and CDR2 YYNGEE come from the germline V gene. J was trimmed by 7 bases and V by 3 bases; bases with no gene match: 17. This CDR3 has 17 amino acids. The CDR3 nucleotides are TGTGCCAGCAGCGCTTCCGGGGGGAGCGGGAGTCCGGGGACCCAGTACTTC. It translates to CASSASGGSGSPGTQYF.

The V call is TRBV9, the J call TRBJ2-2; TRBD2 agrees at 7 bases. The CDR3 runs to 19 residues. Germline-derived CDR1 and CDR2 are SGDLS and YYNGEE. V gave up 1 base and J gave up 7 bases; unmatched junction bases: 19. CDR3 bases: TGTGCCAGCAGCGTAATCGGTTCGGGTCTAGCGGACGGGGGCGGGGAGCTGTTTTTT. Protein sequence: CASSVIGSGLADGGGELFF.

V and J are TRBV6-1 and TRBJ2-4; a weak D match, TRBD1 (6 bases). This CDR3 is built from 13 residues. CDR1 is MNHNS, CDR2 SASEGT, per germline. Between the trimmed V and J ends, which lost 6 bases and 4 bases, there was a span of 10 bases. CDR3 in amino acids: CASRARGKNIQYF. The DNA of the CDR3 is TGTGCCAGCAGAGCAAGGGGGAAAAACATTCAGTACTTC.

V usage is TRBV9 and J usage is TRBJ2-5, with TRBD2 identical over 10 bases. This CDR3 spans 18 amino acids. Germline V gene data show CDR1 as SGDLS and CDR2 as YYNGEE. The V and J ends lost 4 bases and 3 bases, in that order; junction bases with no gene match: 15. CDR3: CASSPRRQREGFEETQYF. The CDR3 nucleotides are TGTGCCAGCAGCCCTAGAAGGCAGCGGGAGGGGTTCGAAGAGACCCAGTACTTC.

This chain uses TRBV14 with TRBJ2-3, with TRBD1 identical over 10 bases. The V gene's germline CDR1 is SGHDN and CDR2 FVKESK. V gave up 2 bases and J gave up 7 bases; unmatched junction bases: 3. This CDR3 spans 14 amino acids. The CDR3 is CASSQRTGGNTQYF. CDR3 bases: TGTGCCAGCAGCCAACGGACAGGGGGAAATACGCAGTATTTT.

The chain recombines TRBV28 with TRBJ1-5; weak D call: TRBD1 (5 bases). Germline V gene sequence: CDR1 MDHEN, CDR2 SYDVKM. CDR3 length equals 14 residues. The V gene lost 3 bases and the J gene lost 7 bases, with 13 bases spanning the gap. CDR3 sequence (DNA): TGTGCCAGCAGTTTTCGGCAGGGTAAACAGCCCCAGCATTTT. This gives the protein CASSFRQGKQPQHF.

The gene calls are TRBV29-1 and TRBJ1-1; D is possibly TRBD1 (5 bases). Trimming removed 2 bases from V and 6 bases from J, with 10 bases in between. There are 12 residues in the CDR3. The germline V gene has CDR1 SQVTM and CDR2 ANQGSEA. Here the CDR3 DNA reads TGCAGCGTTGAATTGGCGGGGGCTGAAGCTTTCTTT. It is translated as CSVELAGAEAFF.

The chain carries TRBV10-3 and TRBJ2-7, with 9 bases that match TRBD1. This CDR3 has 14 amino acids. After removal of 5 bases from V and 6 bases from J, the junction contained 8 bases not matched to a gene. Germline loops: CDR1 ENHRY, CDR2 SYGVKD. CDR3 region: CAISSGQGNSEQYF. The DNA of the CDR3 is TGTGCCATCAGTTCGGGACAGGGTAATTCCGAGCAGTACTTC.

This clone was detected only a few times. CDR3 in DNA: TGTGCCAGCACTGCCACCCTAGCGGCCTCCTACGAGCAGTACTTC. It codes for CASTATLAASYEQYF. The chain joins TRBV6-1 to TRBJ2-7; 7 nucleotides agree with TRBD2. CDR1 and CDR2 (germline): MNHNS, SASEGT. After removal of 7 bases from V and 0 bases from J, the junction contained 9 bases not matched to a gene. The CDR3 spans 15 residues.

A word on this clone: Since no conserved phenylalanine or tryptophan closes the CDR3, a read error is the likely cause. The chain has TRBV6-5 and TRBJ2-7; D possibly corresponds to TRBD2 (5 bases). There are 15 residues in the CDR3. Trimming pared 0 bases from V and 2 bases from J, leaving 11 bases between. CDR1 is MNHEY and CDR2 is SVGAGI in the germline V gene. CDR3 protein: CASSYSRRHAYEQYL. The CDR3 DNA sequence: TGTGCCAGCAGTTACTCGAGGAGGCACGCCTACGAGCAGTACCTC.

This clone was seen a single time. This chain uses TRBV5-6 with TRBJ1-5; D unresolved. The CDR3 sequence is 13 residues long. Trimming took 4 bases from V and 4 from J, leaving 9 bases between them. Germline CDR1 is SGHDT and CDR2 is YYEEEE. The CDR3 nucleotides are TGTGCCAGCAGCCTGGGCCGGAATCAGCCCCAGCATTTT. Its protein product is CASSLGRNQPQHF.

The chain recombines TRBV5-4 with TRBJ2-1; 7 positions match TRBD2. The trim removed 0 bases at V and 6 bases at J, leaving 6 bases unmatched. CDR1 and CDR2 from the germline V gene are SGHNT and YYREEE (reference sequence). CDR3 length equals 15 residues. The chain's CDR3 is CASSLEAGTLNEQFF. DNA for the CDR3: TGTGCCAGCAGCTTGGAAGCGGGGACCCTCAATGAGCAGTTCTTC.

The chain couples TRBV4-2 to TRBJ2-2; maybe TRBD1 (5 bases). CDR1 is LGHNA, CDR2 YNFKEQ, per germline. This CDR3 contains 15 residues. V was pared by 4 bases and J by 3 bases, with 12 bases between. In DNA form, the CDR3 reads TGTGCCAGCAGCCTTGGGGAAGGGGACACCGGGGAGCTGTTTTTT. Its translation is CASSLGEGDTGELFF.

This sequence joins TRBV30 and TRBJ1-5, with 9 nucleotides matching TRBD1. CDR1 is GTSNPN and CDR2 is SVGIG in the germline V gene (reference sequence). With V trimmed by 4 bases and J by 4 bases, 2 bases remained unmatched. This CDR3 is built from 13 residues. The CDR3 nucleotides read TGTGCCTGGACGGGGACAGGGAATCAGCCCCAGCATTTT. It yields the protein CAWTGTGNQPQHF.

This chain links TRBV19 with TRBJ2-7; possible D gene TRBD1, 6 bases. In germline, CDR1 is LNHDA, CDR2 SQIVND (reference sequence). Trimming pared 1 base from V and 0 bases from J, leaving 10 bases between. The CDR3 is 15 amino acids. The chain's CDR3 is CASSIAAGDSYEQYF. As DNA, the CDR3 is TGTGCCAGTAGTATAGCGGCAGGGGACTCCTACGAGCAGTACTTC.

This clone occurred a few times. Here the CDR3 DNA reads TGTGCCAGCAAGGGGCGTCAGGTGAACACTGAAGCTTTCTTT. This sequence encodes CASKGRQVNTEAFF. The V and J genes are TRBV6-5 and TRBJ1-1, with TRBD1 as a possible D gene (5 bases). Germline CDR1 MNHEY, CDR2 SVGAGI. V lost 7 bases and J 0 bases, leaving 12 bases between the germline ends. The CDR3 is 14 residues long.

The chain recombines TRBV18 with TRBJ2-3; 8 bases line up with TRBD2. The J segment lost 4 bases and the V segment lost 3 bases, leaving 15 bases of the junction unmatched. Germline assignment: CDR1 KGHSH and CDR2 LQKENI. The length of the CDR3 is 18 residues. The CDR3 nucleotides are TGTGCCAGCTCACCTCGAGAGGGACTATCGGGAGGGGCAGATACGCAGTATTTT. It specifies CASSPREGLSGGADTQYF.

CDR3 coding DNA: TGTGCCAGCAGGCCAGGAACTGGAAACACCATATATTTT. This sequence encodes CASRPGTGNTIYF. This rearrangement joins TRBV2 to TRBJ1-3; D gene ambiguous. The CDR3 has 13 residues. V lost 6 bases and J lost 2, with 8 bases in between. From germline, CDR1 is SNHLY and CDR2 FYNNEI.

The V call is TRBV13, the J call TRBJ2-7; D might be TRBD2 (5 bases). Trimming took 5 bases from V and 2 from J, leaving 13 bases between them. CDR1 and CDR2 (germline): PRHDT, FYEKMQ (reference sequence). This CDR3 has 14 residues. CDR3 bases: TGTGCCAGCAGCGTACAACTAGACACCTACGAGCAGTACTTC. It is translated as CASSVQLDTYEQYF. The full variable domain, in which reference TRBV13 and TRBJ2-7 provide the parts outside the CDR3, is AAGVIQSPRHLIKEKRETATLKCYPIPRHDTVYWYQQGPGQDPQFLISFYEKMQSDKGSIPDRFSAQQFSDYHSELNMSSLELGDSALYFCASSVQLDTYEQYFGPGTRLTVT.